This T cell receptor beta chain was recovered during a study of neurological immune-mediated disorders. Germline assignment: CDR1 SGHKS and CDR2 YYEKEE (reference sequence). V was trimmed by 2 bases and J by 5 bases, leaving 8 bases between them. This CDR3 spans 14 amino acids. Over 190 million TCR-beta sequences from 15-18 subjects came out of each sequencing run. TCRdb re-derived calls from the 5' RACE reads in MiXCR, one entry per CDR3 protein. Seen here are around 70,000 distinct CDR3 sequences, 5.2% observed once, and the top ten hold 2.8%. The receptor's source is a woman in her twenties or thirties with multiple sclerosis. What was sequenced was PBMCs. This rearrangement joins TRBV5-5 to TRBJ1-6, with D possibly TRBD1 on 6 matching bases. CDR3 DNA sequence: TGTGCCAGCAGCTTCGGGGGCGATAATTCACCCCTCCACTTT. This codes for CASSFGGDNSPLHF.